This TCR beta chain came from a study of cytomegalovirus exposure and HLA in healthy donors. PCR primers comprised 60 Vbeta and 13 Jbeta primers. Libraries were prepared by immunoSEQ multiplex PCR; TCRdb keeps only in-frame clonotypes and omits some of them. The table has approximately 130,000 clones, about 77% seen once; the top ten hold around 1.2%. Trimming took 5 bases from V and 0 from J, leaving 17 bases between them. The CDR3 extends over 16 amino acids. In germline, CDR1 is LNHDA, CDR2 SQIVND (reference sequence). Findings of the study overall: A later examination showed that TCR association rates differed by HLA locus, with DRB1 most and HLA-C fewest. The authors confirmed in vitro that a few CMV-associated chains were specific for CMV antigens. Later analysis found that TCR beta chains associated with HLA were more clonally expanded than other, equally common chains.

This clone has just one count. What it binds is not known. Input material: PBMCs. The sequence was obtained from a man aged 45-65 years in good health and CMV-seronegative. The chain combines TRBV19 with TRBJ2-7, with D maybe TRBD2 (6 bases). The CDR3 protein is CASSSNRDFVSYEQYF. Written as DNA, the CDR3 is TGTGCCAGTAGTTCGAACCGGGACTTCGTCTCCTACGAGCAGTACTTC.